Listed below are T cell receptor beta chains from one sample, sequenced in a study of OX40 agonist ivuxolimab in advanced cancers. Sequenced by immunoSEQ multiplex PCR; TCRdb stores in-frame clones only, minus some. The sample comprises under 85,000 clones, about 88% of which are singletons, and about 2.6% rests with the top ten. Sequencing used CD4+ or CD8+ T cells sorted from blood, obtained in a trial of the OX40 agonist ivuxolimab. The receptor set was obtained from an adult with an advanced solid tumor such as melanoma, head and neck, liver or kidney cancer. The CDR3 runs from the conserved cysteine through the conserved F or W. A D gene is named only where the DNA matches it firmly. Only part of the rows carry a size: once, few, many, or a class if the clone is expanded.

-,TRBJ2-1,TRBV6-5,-,TGTGCCAGCAGTGGGGGCTCCGACTCCTACAATGAGCAGTTCTTC,CASSGGSDSYNEQFF
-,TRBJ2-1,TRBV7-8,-,TGTGCCAGCAGCCGTGGGGGGGCCAGCAATGAGCAGTTCTTC,CASSRGGASNEQFF
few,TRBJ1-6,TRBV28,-,TGTGCCAGTGGGACGGGGGTATCACCCCTCCACTTT,CASGTGVSPLHF
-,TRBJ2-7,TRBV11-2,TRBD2,TGTGCCAGCAGCTTGACTAGCGGGGGGCAGAGCTCCTACGAGCAGTACTTC,CASSLTSGGQSSYEQYF
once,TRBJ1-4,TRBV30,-,TGTGCCTGGAGTGTACGGACGGCAACTAATGAAAAACTGTTTTTT,CAWSVRTATNEKLFF
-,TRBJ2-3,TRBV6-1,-,TGTGCCAGCATAAGGGGCTCAGGCACAGATACGCAGTATTTT,CASIRGSGTDTQYF
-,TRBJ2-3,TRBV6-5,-,TGTGCCAGCAGAGGGGGTGATGGAACAGATACGCAGTATTTT,CASRGGDGTDTQYF
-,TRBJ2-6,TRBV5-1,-,TGCGCCAGCAGCTTGGAGCCCTCTGGGGCCAACGTCCTGACTTTC,CASSLEPSGANVLTF
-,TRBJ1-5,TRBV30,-,TGTGCCTGGAGCCCCGGAGGCAGGGTAGTGAATCAGCCCCAGCATTTT,CAWSPGGRVVNQPQHF
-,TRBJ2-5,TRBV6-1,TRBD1,TGTGCCAGCAGTGAATGGGGGACAGCCCAAGAGACCCAGTACTTC,CASSEWGTAQETQYF
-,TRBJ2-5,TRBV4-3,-,TGCGCCAGCAGCCCCCGGCCGGGGGAGACCCAGTACTTC,CASSPRPGETQYF
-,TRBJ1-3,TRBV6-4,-,TGTGCCAGCAGTGACGGGCCCCCGCTTGACGGTTATGGGAACACCATATATTTT,CASSDGPPLDGYGNTIYF
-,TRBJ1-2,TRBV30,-,TGTGCCTGGGGGACCTATGGCTACACCTTC,CAWGTYGYTF
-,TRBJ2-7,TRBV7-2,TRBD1,TGTGCCAGCAGCTTAGGACAGGGGGCCGCCTACGAGCAGTACTTC,CASSLGQGAAYEQYF
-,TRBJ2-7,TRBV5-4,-,TGTGCCAGCAGCTTGAACTGGGGGGGGGCCGGCGAGCAGTACTTC,CASSLNWGGAGEQYF
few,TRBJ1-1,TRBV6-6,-,TGTGCCAGCAGCGGACAGCAGAACACTGAAGCTTTCTTT,CASSGQQNTEAFF
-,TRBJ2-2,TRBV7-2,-,TGTGCCAGCTCGCCCCATCAGGAGAACACCGGGGAGCTGTTTTTT,CASSPHQENTGELFF
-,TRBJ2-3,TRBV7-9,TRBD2,TGTGCCAGCAGGCCCCCGGGACTAGCGGGGCCCCGGGGCACAGATACGCAGTATTTT,CASRPPGLAGPRGTDTQYF
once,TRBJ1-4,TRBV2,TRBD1,TGTGCCAGCAGTGAAGCGCGTGTGGTGCTCCGGGGACAGGGACGCGAAAAACTGTTTTTT,CASSEARVVLRGQGREKLFF
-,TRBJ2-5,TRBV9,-,TGTGCCAGCAGCGTAGGAACGGGCCAAGAGACCCAGTACTTC,CASSVGTGQETQYF
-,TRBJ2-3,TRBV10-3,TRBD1,TGTGCCATCAGTGAACCGGGACAGGGGTGGGATACGCAGTATTTT,CAISEPGQGWDTQYF
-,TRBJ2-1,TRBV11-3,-,TGTGCCAGCAGCTCCCCATCACCCGGGGGCCTTTGGGATGAGCAGTTCTTC,CASSSPSPGGLWDEQFF
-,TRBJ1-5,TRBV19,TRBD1,TGTGCCAGTAGTATGGGACAGGGCTCTCGCAATCAGCCCCAGCATTTT,CASSMGQGSRNQPQHF
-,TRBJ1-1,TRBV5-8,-,TGTGCCAGCAGCTTTGGGAGAACTGAAGCTTTCTTT,CASSFGRTEAFF
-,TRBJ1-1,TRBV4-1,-,TGCGCCAGCAGCCAAGCTCTGGCAGACGAGCCTGAAGCTTTCTTT,CASSQALADEPEAFF
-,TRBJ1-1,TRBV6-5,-,TGTGCCAGCAGTTACTTGGGCACTGAAGCTTTCTTT,CASSYLGTEAFF
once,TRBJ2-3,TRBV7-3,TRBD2,TGTGCCAGCAGCTTAGTGGGGACTAGCGGGGGGCAGGCAGATACGCAGTATTTT,CASSLVGTSGGQADTQYF
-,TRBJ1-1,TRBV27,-,TGTGCCAGCAGTTCTTTACAGGTGCCGAACACTGAAGCTTTCTTT,CASSSLQVPNTEAFF
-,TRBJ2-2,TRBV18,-,TGTGCCAGCTCACTTTCAAGAAACACCGGGGAGCTGTTTTTT,CASSLSRNTGELFF
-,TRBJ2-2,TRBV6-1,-,TGTGCCAGCAGTGGACAGATAAACACCGGGGAGCTGTTTTTT,CASSGQINTGELFF
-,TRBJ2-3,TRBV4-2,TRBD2,TGTGCCAGCAGGATCGGGACTAGCGGTTACACAGATACGCAGTATTTT,CASRIGTSGYTDTQYF
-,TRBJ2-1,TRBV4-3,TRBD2,TGCGCCAGCAGCCCCGGACTAGCGGGGGCGAGTCACTACAATGAGCAGTTCTTC,CASSPGLAGASHYNEQFF
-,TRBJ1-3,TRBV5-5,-,TGTGCCAGCAGCAGATGGAACTCTGGAAACACCATATATTTT,CASSRWNSGNTIYF
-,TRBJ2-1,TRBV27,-,TGTGCCAGCAGTAAGACAGGCCTTACCTACAATGAGCAGTTCTTC,CASSKTGLTYNEQFF
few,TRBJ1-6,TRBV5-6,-,TGTGCCAGCAGCCCTGGACAGAGTCAAAGACCCCTCCACTTT,CASSPGQSQRPLHF
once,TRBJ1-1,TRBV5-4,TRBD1,TGTGCCAGCAGCTTGGCCGGTCAGGGGGTAAACACTGAAGCTTTCTTT,CASSLAGQGVNTEAFF
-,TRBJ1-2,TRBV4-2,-,TGTGCCAGCAGCCCCGGGAACGGTATTAACTATGGCTACACCTTC,CASSPGNGINYGYTF